These T cell receptor beta chains were read from a single sample in a study of cytomegalovirus exposure and HLA in healthy donors. Assay used: immunoSEQ multiplex PCR; TCRdb lists only in-frame clones, some missing. The sample carries some 98,000 clones, approximately 72% recorded once. The specimen was PBMCs. The receptors derive from a man in his late teens or twenties in good health and CMV-seropositive. Each CDR3 is given with its conserved first and last residue. The order of the fields is D gene, clone size, V gene, J gene, CDR3 protein, CDR3 DNA. The D gene is left open where the match is weak. Clone size is shown for a subset of rows, as once, few, many or a class of expanded clone.

d_call: TRBD2
clone_size: -
v_call: TRBV7-9
j_call: TRBJ2-2
cdr3_aa: CASSLVASGGDTGELFF
cdr3_nt: TGTGCCAGCAGCTTAGTCGCTAGCGGGGGTGACACCGGGGAGCTGTTTTTT

d_call: TRBD1
clone_size: few
v_call: TRBV11-2
j_call: TRBJ1-1
cdr3_aa: CASTIEGAQTEAFF
cdr3_nt: TGTGCCAGCACCATCGAGGGGGCGCAAACTGAAGCTTTCTTT

d_call: -
clone_size: -
v_call: TRBV28
j_call: TRBJ1-1
cdr3_aa: CASRGGSVTEAFF
cdr3_nt: TGTGCCAGCAGGGGGGGTTCCGTTACTGAAGCTTTCTTT

d_call: TRBD1
clone_size: -
v_call: TRBV6-5
j_call: TRBJ1-4
cdr3_aa: CASSRAGTGDEKLFF
cdr3_nt: TGTGCCAGCAGTAGAGCCGGGACAGGAGATGAAAAACTGTTTTTT

d_call: -
clone_size: -
v_call: TRBV5-4
j_call: TRBJ1-1
cdr3_aa: CASSGQQNTEAFF
cdr3_nt: TGTGCCAGCAGCGGACAGCAGAACACTGAAGCTTTCTTT

d_call: -
clone_size: few
v_call: TRBV7-2
j_call: TRBJ1-5
cdr3_aa: CASSLGGGGSNQPQHF
cdr3_nt: TGTGCCAGCAGCTTAGGAGGGGGGGGAAGCAATCAGCCCCAGCATTTT

d_call: TRBD2
clone_size: -
v_call: TRBV28
j_call: TRBJ2-1
cdr3_aa: CASSLYQRGGNEQFF
cdr3_nt: TGTGCCAGCAGTTTATACCAGCGGGGGGGCAATGAGCAGTTCTTC

d_call: -
clone_size: -
v_call: TRBV9
j_call: TRBJ2-7
cdr3_aa: CASSVSRQDYEQYF
cdr3_nt: TGTGCCAGCAGCGTATCCAGACAGGACTACGAGCAGTACTTC

d_call: -
clone_size: -
v_call: TRBV7-3
j_call: TRBJ2-2
cdr3_aa: CASSRFDSTGELFF
cdr3_nt: TGTGCCAGCAGCCGATTTGACAGCACCGGGGAGCTGTTTTTT

d_call: TRBD2
clone_size: -
v_call: TRBV27
j_call: TRBJ2-4
cdr3_aa: CASRTSGGKNIQYF
cdr3_nt: TGTGCCAGCAGAACTAGCGGGGGGAAAAACATTCAGTACTTC

d_call: TRBD2
clone_size: once
v_call: TRBV7-9
j_call: TRBJ2-3
cdr3_aa: CASSSTGTITDTQYF
cdr3_nt: TGTGCCAGCAGCTCGACCGGGACTATCACAGATACGCAGTATTTT

d_call: -
clone_size: -
v_call: TRBV6-1
j_call: TRBJ1-6
cdr3_aa: CASRFSDNSPLHF
cdr3_nt: TGTGCCAGCAGGTTTTCTGATAATTCACCCCTCCACTTT

d_call: TRBD1
clone_size: -
v_call: TRBV28
j_call: TRBJ2-7
cdr3_aa: CAIQYRDRAYEQYF
cdr3_nt: TGTGCCATACAATACCGGGACAGAGCCTACGAGCAGTACTTC

d_call: TRBD2
clone_size: -
v_call: TRBV5-1
j_call: TRBJ2-3
cdr3_aa: CASSFSGGVGTDTQYF
cdr3_nt: TGCGCCAGCAGCTTTAGCGGGGGGGTCGGTACAGATACGCAGTATTTT

d_call: TRBD2
clone_size: -
v_call: TRBV28
j_call: TRBJ2-5
cdr3_aa: CASSPRGSGGQETQYF
cdr3_nt: TGTGCCAGCAGTCCCCGGGGTAGCGGGGGTCAAGAGACCCAGTACTTC

d_call: -
clone_size: -
v_call: TRBV30
j_call: TRBJ1-4
cdr3_aa: CAWLRAEEKLFF
cdr3_nt: TGTGCCTGGTTGAGGGCTGAGGAAAAACTGTTTTTT

d_call: -
clone_size: -
v_call: TRBV4-1
j_call: TRBJ1-6
cdr3_aa: CASSQQNSPLHF
cdr3_nt: TGCGCCAGCAGCCAGCAGAATTCACCCCTCCACTTT

d_call: TRBD2
clone_size: -
v_call: TRBV29-1
j_call: TRBJ2-1
cdr3_aa: CSVVGLATSGRSYNEQFF
cdr3_nt: TGCAGCGTTGTAGGGTTGGCGACTAGCGGACGCTCCTACAATGAGCAGTTCTTC

d_call: -
clone_size: -
v_call: TRBV10-3
j_call: TRBJ1-1
cdr3_aa: CAISEGLLNTEAFF
cdr3_nt: TGTGCCATCAGTGAAGGACTCTTGAACACTGAAGCTTTCTTT

d_call: -
clone_size: -
v_call: TRBV7-3
j_call: TRBJ2-3
cdr3_aa: CASSEVRDTQYF
cdr3_nt: TGTGCCAGCAGCGAGGTGAGGGATACGCAGTATTTT

d_call: -
clone_size: few
v_call: TRBV4-1
j_call: TRBJ1-6
cdr3_aa: CASSQDLTSPLHF
cdr3_nt: TGCGCCAGCAGCCAAGATCTAACTTCACCCCTCCACTTT

d_call: -
clone_size: medium-sized
v_call: TRBV6-5
j_call: TRBJ2-6
cdr3_aa: CASSLDSSGANVLTF
cdr3_nt: TGTGCCAGCAGCTTGGACAGCTCTGGGGCCAACGTCCTGACTTTC

d_call: TRBD1
clone_size: few
v_call: TRBV7-2
j_call: TRBJ2-5
cdr3_aa: CASSSPISDREETQYF
cdr3_nt: TGTGCCAGCAGCTCCCCGATCTCAGACAGGGAAGAGACCCAGTACTTC

d_call: -
clone_size: -
v_call: TRBV7-9
j_call: TRBJ1-1
cdr3_aa: CASSLLGAQGGTEAFF
cdr3_nt: TGTGCCAGCAGCTTATTAGGGGCCCAGGGAGGCACTGAAGCTTTCTTT

d_call: -
clone_size: -
v_call: TRBV4-2
j_call: TRBJ2-2
cdr3_aa: CASSPSTGSSGELFF
cdr3_nt: TGTGCCAGCAGCCCCAGCACAGGGTCGTCCGGGGAGCTGTTTTTT

d_call: -
clone_size: -
v_call: TRBV10-1
j_call: TRBJ2-3
cdr3_aa: CASSARGITDTQYF
cdr3_nt: TGCGCCAGCAGTGCTCGGGGAATAACAGATACGCAGTATTTT

d_call: TRBD1
clone_size: -
v_call: TRBV2
j_call: TRBJ1-6
cdr3_aa: CASNKPQGARRQSPLHF
cdr3_nt: TGTGCCAGCAACAAGCCGCAGGGGGCGCGAAGACAGTCACCCCTCCACTTT

d_call: TRBD2
clone_size: -
v_call: TRBV13
j_call: TRBJ2-7
cdr3_aa: CASSFRTSGGVDEQYF
cdr3_nt: TGTGCCAGCAGCTTCCGGACTAGCGGGGGGGTGGACGAGCAGTACTTC

d_call: TRBD1
clone_size: once
v_call: TRBV30
j_call: TRBJ1-6
cdr3_aa: CAWTRDSNSPLHF
cdr3_nt: TGTGCCTGGACCCGGGACAGTAATTCACCCCTCCACTTT

d_call: TRBD1
clone_size: -
v_call: TRBV7-8
j_call: TRBJ1-4
cdr3_aa: CASSWEWDRDEKLFF
cdr3_nt: TGTGCCAGCAGCTGGGAGTGGGACAGGGATGAAAAACTGTTTTTT

d_call: TRBD1
clone_size: -
v_call: TRBV6-1
j_call: TRBJ2-3
cdr3_aa: CASSVGQGNTDTQYF
cdr3_nt: TGTGCCAGCAGTGTTGGACAGGGGAACACAGATACGCAGTATTTT

d_call: TRBD2
clone_size: few
v_call: TRBV10-3
j_call: TRBJ2-2
cdr3_aa: CAISARAGGPGELFF
cdr3_nt: TGTGCCATCAGTGCGCGGGCGGGGGGGCCCGGGGAGCTGTTTTTT

d_call: -
clone_size: -
v_call: TRBV27
j_call: TRBJ2-7
cdr3_aa: CASTYRDPYEQYF
cdr3_nt: TGTGCCAGCACTTACAGGGATCCCTACGAGCAGTACTTC

d_call: -
clone_size: -
v_call: TRBV27
j_call: TRBJ2-1
cdr3_aa: CASSITPRLVNEQFF
cdr3_nt: TGTGCCAGCAGTATCACCCCTAGACTCGTAAATGAGCAGTTCTTC

d_call: TRBD1
clone_size: -
v_call: TRBV5-1
j_call: TRBJ1-1
cdr3_aa: CASRRQGMNTEAFF
cdr3_nt: TGCGCCAGCCGTAGACAGGGAATGAACACTGAAGCTTTCTTT

d_call: -
clone_size: few
v_call: TRBV9
j_call: TRBJ2-2
cdr3_aa: CASSVTGGKTGELFF
cdr3_nt: TGTGCCAGCAGCGTCACAGGAGGGAAAACCGGGGAGCTGTTTTTT

d_call: TRBD2
clone_size: -
v_call: TRBV11-2
j_call: TRBJ2-3
cdr3_aa: CASSSGLAGSTDTQYF
cdr3_nt: TGTGCCAGCAGCTCGGGACTAGCGGGGAGCACAGATACGCAGTATTTT

d_call: -
clone_size: -
v_call: TRBV6-1
j_call: TRBJ1-5
cdr3_aa: CASSPMMAQPQHF
cdr3_nt: TGTGCCAGCAGCCCCATGATGGCCCAGCCCCAGCATTTT

d_call: -
clone_size: -
v_call: TRBV29-1
j_call: TRBJ2-3
cdr3_aa: CSVVGGVDTQYF
cdr3_nt: TGCAGCGTTGTGGGGGGTGTAGATACGCAGTATTTT

d_call: TRBD1
clone_size: -
v_call: TRBV29-1
j_call: TRBJ1-2
cdr3_aa: CSGRDSLYGYTF
cdr3_nt: TGCAGCGGCAGGGACAGCCTCTATGGCTACACCTTC

d_call: TRBD2
clone_size: -
v_call: TRBV7-9
j_call: TRBJ2-1
cdr3_aa: CASSPRVAGGRYNEQFF
cdr3_nt: TGTGCCAGCAGCCCCCGGGTAGCGGGGGGGAGATACAATGAGCAGTTCTTC

d_call: -
clone_size: -
v_call: TRBV5-1
j_call: TRBJ1-2
cdr3_aa: CASSQETGFGYTF
cdr3_nt: TGCGCCAGCAGCCAGGAGACAGGTTTTGGCTACACCTTC

d_call: TRBD1
clone_size: few
v_call: TRBV7-6
j_call: TRBJ1-4
cdr3_aa: CASSSGTGSNEKLFF
cdr3_nt: TGTGCCAGCAGCTCGGGGACAGGGAGCAACGAAAAACTGTTTTTT

d_call: TRBD2
clone_size: -
v_call: TRBV6-1
j_call: TRBJ2-1
cdr3_aa: CASSDGGGSYNEQFF
cdr3_nt: TGTGCCAGCAGTGACGGGGGGGGGTCCTACAATGAGCAGTTCTTC

d_call: -
clone_size: few
v_call: TRBV2
j_call: TRBJ2-3
cdr3_aa: CASIRGPDTQYF
cdr3_nt: TGTGCCAGCATCCGAGGGCCAGATACGCAGTATTTT

d_call: -
clone_size: -
v_call: TRBV7-9
j_call: TRBJ1-2
cdr3_aa: CASSFNPGVGNYGYTF
cdr3_nt: TGTGCCAGCAGCTTCAACCCAGGGGTGGGTAACTATGGCTACACCTTC

d_call: TRBD1
clone_size: -
v_call: TRBV29-1
j_call: TRBJ2-7
cdr3_aa: CSARTGTYEQYF
cdr3_nt: TGCAGCGCCCGGACAGGGACCTACGAGCAGTACTTC

d_call: TRBD2
clone_size: -
v_call: TRBV7-8
j_call: TRBJ2-3
cdr3_aa: CASSRGLAGNIDTQYF
cdr3_nt: TGTGCCAGCAGCCGGGGACTAGCGGGGAACATAGATACGCAGTATTTT

d_call: TRBD1
clone_size: -
v_call: TRBV19
j_call: TRBJ1-1
cdr3_aa: CASSGDRGITEAFF
cdr3_nt: TGTGCCAGTAGTGGGGACAGGGGTATAACTGAAGCTTTCTTT

d_call: -
clone_size: -
v_call: TRBV9
j_call: TRBJ1-6
cdr3_aa: CASSVAAGAGNNSPLHF
cdr3_nt: TGTGCCAGCAGCGTAGCGGCAGGGGCCGGAAATAATTCACCCCTCCACTTT

d_call: TRBD1
clone_size: -
v_call: TRBV5-1
j_call: TRBJ2-3
cdr3_aa: CASSTGTGESTQYF
cdr3_nt: TGCGCCAGCAGCACGGGGACAGGGGAGAGCACGCAGTATTTT

d_call: TRBD1
clone_size: -
v_call: TRBV2
j_call: TRBJ1-2
cdr3_aa: CASTEQGADGYTF
cdr3_nt: TGTGCCAGCACTGAACAGGGGGCCGATGGCTACACCTTC

d_call: TRBD1
clone_size: -
v_call: TRBV5-5
j_call: TRBJ1-5
cdr3_aa: CASPLPGQGALPQHF
cdr3_nt: TGTGCCAGCCCACTTCCGGGACAGGGGGCCTTGCCCCAGCATTTT